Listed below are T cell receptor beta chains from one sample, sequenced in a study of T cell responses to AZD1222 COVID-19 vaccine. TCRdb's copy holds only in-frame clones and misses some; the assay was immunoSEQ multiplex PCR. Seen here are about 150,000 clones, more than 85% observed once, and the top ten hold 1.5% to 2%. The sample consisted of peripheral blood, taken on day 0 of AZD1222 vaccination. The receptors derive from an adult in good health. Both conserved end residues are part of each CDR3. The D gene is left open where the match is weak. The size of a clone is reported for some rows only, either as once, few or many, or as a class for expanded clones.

cdr3_aa: CASTKWAGPTGELFF
cdr3_nt: TGTGCCAGCACCAAATGGGCAGGGCCCACCGGGGAGCTGTTTTTT
v_call: TRBV5-4
clone_size: NA
d_call: NA
j_call: TRBJ2-2

cdr3_aa: CATKSPGQGIHEQYF
cdr3_nt: TGTGCCACCAAATCACCGGGACAGGGGATACACGAGCAGTACTTC
v_call: TRBV27
clone_size: once
d_call: TRBD1
j_call: TRBJ2-7

cdr3_aa: CASFGGNGYTF
cdr3_nt: TGTGCCAGTTTCGGAGGGAATGGCTACACCTTC
v_call: TRBV19
clone_size: once
d_call: NA
j_call: TRBJ1-2

cdr3_aa: CASSLALSGEYNEQFF
cdr3_nt: TGTGCCAGCAGCTTAGCTCTTAGCGGGGAGTACAATGAGCAGTTCTTC
v_call: TRBV7-9
clone_size: many
d_call: TRBD2
j_call: TRBJ2-1

cdr3_aa: CASRGGADYGYTF
cdr3_nt: TGTGCCTCCAGAGGGGGGGCGGACTATGGCTACACCTTC
v_call: TRBV24-1
clone_size: NA
d_call: NA
j_call: TRBJ1-2

cdr3_aa: CASSEFDRGTDEQFF
cdr3_nt: TGTGCCAGCAGTGAATTCGACAGGGGGACCGATGAGCAGTTCTTC
v_call: TRBV6-1
clone_size: NA
d_call: TRBD1
j_call: TRBJ2-1

cdr3_aa: CASSWTTRTDTQYF
cdr3_nt: TGTGCCAGCAGTTGGACCACGCGCACAGATACGCAGTATTTT
v_call: TRBV6-2/TRBV6-3
clone_size: once
d_call: NA
j_call: TRBJ2-3

cdr3_aa: CASSPLLSLGINYGYTF
cdr3_nt: TGTGCCAGCAGTCCCCTCCTGAGTTTAGGCATTAACTATGGCTACACCTTC
v_call: TRBV6-6
clone_size: NA
d_call: NA
j_call: TRBJ1-2

cdr3_aa: CASSFPVRAGVSGGTGELFF
cdr3_nt: TGTGCCAGCAGCTTCCCAGTCAGAGCGGGAGTGTCTGGGGGGACCGGGGAGCTGTTTTTT
v_call: TRBV7-8
clone_size: NA
d_call: TRBD2
j_call: TRBJ2-2

cdr3_aa: CASSVGGSGELFF
cdr3_nt: TGTGCCAGCAGCGTAGGAGGGTCCGGGGAGCTGTTTTTT
v_call: TRBV9
clone_size: NA
d_call: NA
j_call: TRBJ2-2

cdr3_aa: CASTESGYGYTF
cdr3_nt: TGTGCCAGCACCGAGTCGGGCTATGGCTACACCTTC
v_call: TRBV2
clone_size: NA
d_call: NA
j_call: TRBJ1-2

cdr3_aa: CASSQESGNQPQHF
cdr3_nt: TGCGCCAGCAGCCAAGAGTCAGGGAATCAGCCCCAGCATTTT
v_call: TRBV4-1
clone_size: NA
d_call: NA
j_call: TRBJ1-5

cdr3_aa: CASSAGTGDQPQHF
cdr3_nt: TGCGCCAGCAGCGCTGGGACAGGAGATCAGCCCCAGCATTTT
v_call: TRBV5-1
clone_size: once
d_call: TRBD1
j_call: TRBJ1-5

cdr3_aa: CASSLYISTENTEAFF
cdr3_nt: TGTGCCAGCAGCTTGTACATATCGACAGAGAACACTGAAGCTTTCTTT
v_call: TRBV11-2
clone_size: NA
d_call: NA
j_call: TRBJ1-1

cdr3_aa: CASSESGTSGGVPGRQFF
cdr3_nt: TGCGCCAGCAGTGAGTCGGGGACTAGCGGGGGTGTCCCCGGTAGGCAGTTCTTC
v_call: TRBV10-2
clone_size: NA
d_call: TRBD2
j_call: TRBJ2-1

cdr3_aa: CASRGRRTEAFF
cdr3_nt: TGTGCCAGTCGGGGTAGAAGGACTGAAGCTTTCTTT
v_call: TRBV19
clone_size: NA
d_call: NA
j_call: TRBJ1-1

cdr3_aa: CASSLGQGVGVAFF
cdr3_nt: TGCGCCAGCAGCTTGGGACAGGGGGTCGGTGTAGCTTTCTTT
v_call: TRBV5-1
clone_size: once
d_call: TRBD1
j_call: TRBJ1-1

cdr3_aa: CATSRGTADGYTF
cdr3_nt: TGTGCCACCAGCAGAGGGACGGCAGATGGCTACACCTTC
v_call: TRBV15
clone_size: NA
d_call: NA
j_call: TRBJ1-2

cdr3_aa: CASSERDSLRETQYF
cdr3_nt: TGTGCCAGCAGTGAAAGGGACTCCCTTCGTGAGACCCAGTACTTC
v_call: TRBV2
clone_size: NA
d_call: NA
j_call: TRBJ2-5

cdr3_aa: CASGQNNEKLFF
cdr3_nt: TGTGCCAGCGGGCAGAATAATGAAAAACTGTTTTTT
v_call: TRBV2
clone_size: NA
d_call: NA
j_call: TRBJ1-4

cdr3_aa: CASSPRQGGGTQYF
cdr3_nt: TGTGCCAGCAGCCCGAGACAGGGGGGAGGTACGCAGTATTTT
v_call: TRBV7-2
clone_size: NA
d_call: TRBD1
j_call: TRBJ2-3

cdr3_aa: CASSRSGQGARGYTF
cdr3_nt: TGCGCCAGCAGCCGGTCAGGACAGGGGGCACGGGGCTACACCTTC
v_call: TRBV4-1
clone_size: NA
d_call: TRBD1
j_call: TRBJ1-2

cdr3_aa: CASSPGPNYGYTF
cdr3_nt: TGTGCCAGCAGCCCCGGGCCAAACTATGGCTACACCTTC
v_call: TRBV6-5
clone_size: NA
d_call: NA
j_call: TRBJ1-2

cdr3_aa: CASTPLGADQPQHF
cdr3_nt: TGTGCCAGCACCCCCCTCGGGGCCGATCAGCCCCAGCATTTT
v_call: TRBV7-9
clone_size: NA
d_call: NA
j_call: TRBJ1-5

cdr3_aa: CASSLEGFTNYGYTF
cdr3_nt: TGCGCCAGCAGCTTAGAAGGGTTCACTAACTATGGCTACACCTTC
v_call: TRBV5-1
clone_size: NA
d_call: NA
j_call: TRBJ1-2

cdr3_aa: CASSTTGFQETQYF
cdr3_nt: TGTGCCAGCAGTACCACAGGTTTCCAAGAGACCCAGTACTTC
v_call: TRBV27
clone_size: NA
d_call: NA
j_call: TRBJ2-5

cdr3_aa: CAITGSALNEQFF
cdr3_nt: TGTGCCATCACAGGGTCGGCCCTCAATGAGCAGTTCTTC
v_call: TRBV10-3
clone_size: NA
d_call: NA
j_call: TRBJ2-1

cdr3_aa: CASSDKGGLNTEAFF
cdr3_nt: TGTGCCAGCAGTGACAAAGGGGGTTTAAACACTGAAGCTTTCTTT
v_call: TRBV6-4
clone_size: NA
d_call: NA
j_call: TRBJ1-1

cdr3_aa: CASTNRVRASNQPQHF
cdr3_nt: TGTGCCAGCACAAACAGGGTCAGGGCTAGCAATCAGCCCCAGCATTTT
v_call: TRBV2
clone_size: NA
d_call: NA
j_call: TRBJ1-5

cdr3_aa: CASSFSHEQYF
cdr3_nt: TGTGCCAGCAGTTTCTCCCACGAGCAGTACTTC
v_call: TRBV12-3/TRBV12-4
clone_size: NA
d_call: NA
j_call: TRBJ2-7

cdr3_aa: CASSQAGGTYEQYF
cdr3_nt: TGTGCCAGCAGTCAAGCGGGGGGAACCTACGAGCAGTACTTC
v_call: TRBV6-6
clone_size: NA
d_call: TRBD2
j_call: TRBJ2-7

cdr3_aa: CASSLTGREDTIYF
cdr3_nt: TGTGCCAGCAGCTTGACGGGGAGGGAGGACACCATATATTTT
v_call: TRBV5-6
clone_size: NA
d_call: NA
j_call: TRBJ1-3

cdr3_aa: CASSFRLATDTQYF
cdr3_nt: TGTGCCAGCAGCTTCCGACTAGCCACAGATACGCAGTATTTT
v_call: TRBV7-3
clone_size: NA
d_call: TRBD2
j_call: TRBJ2-3

cdr3_aa: CASSPPGDYGYTF
cdr3_nt: TGTGCCAGCAGCCCCCCAGGGGACTATGGCTACACCTTC
v_call: TRBV9
clone_size: NA
d_call: NA
j_call: TRBJ1-2

cdr3_aa: CASSRLTSGTGNEQFF
cdr3_nt: TGTGCCAGCAGCCGCTTGACTAGCGGGACCGGCAATGAGCAGTTCTTC
v_call: TRBV14
clone_size: NA
d_call: TRBD2
j_call: TRBJ2-1

cdr3_aa: CASSFVVEQFF
cdr3_nt: TGTGCCAGCAGTTTTGTGGTTGAGCAGTTCTTC
v_call: TRBV28
clone_size: NA
d_call: NA
j_call: TRBJ2-1

cdr3_aa: CASSYTDITPGNTIYF
cdr3_nt: TGTGCCAGCAGTTACACCGACATAACCCCTGGAAACACCATATATTTT
v_call: TRBV6-5
clone_size: NA
d_call: NA
j_call: TRBJ1-3

cdr3_aa: CASSRSGSGGRETQYF
cdr3_nt: TGTGCCAGCAGCCGGTCCGGTTCGGGGGGAAGGGAGACCCAGTACTTC
v_call: TRBV3-1/TRBV3-2
clone_size: NA
d_call: TRBD2
j_call: TRBJ2-5